This T cell receptor (beta chain) was recorded in a study of identical twins. TCRdb re-analysed the 5' RACE reads in MiXCR, keeping a single row per CDR3 protein. The sample consists of 200,000 to 250,000 distinct CDR3 sequences, less than 8% of them appearing once. As for this clonotype: What it binds is not known.

Study-wide results and limits: Weaker excess twin sharing was seen among beta out-of-frame sequences.

J lost 0 bases, V lost 4 bases, and 11 bases had no gene match. This CDR3 region has 17 residues. The germline gives CDR1 MDHEN, CDR2 SYDVKM. These same records also appear under a second study, on yellow fever vaccine responses in identical twins.

The specimen sequenced was memory (CD45RO+) T cells sorted from blood. The TCR sequence derives from a woman younger than 35 in good health. The chain recombines TRBV28 with TRBJ2-7, with TRBD2 identical over 8 bases. CDR3 amino acids: CASSSLGGGTSSYEQYF. The CDR3 bases are TGTGCCAGCAGTTCCCTTGGGGGGGGGACTAGCTCCTACGAGCAGTACTTC.